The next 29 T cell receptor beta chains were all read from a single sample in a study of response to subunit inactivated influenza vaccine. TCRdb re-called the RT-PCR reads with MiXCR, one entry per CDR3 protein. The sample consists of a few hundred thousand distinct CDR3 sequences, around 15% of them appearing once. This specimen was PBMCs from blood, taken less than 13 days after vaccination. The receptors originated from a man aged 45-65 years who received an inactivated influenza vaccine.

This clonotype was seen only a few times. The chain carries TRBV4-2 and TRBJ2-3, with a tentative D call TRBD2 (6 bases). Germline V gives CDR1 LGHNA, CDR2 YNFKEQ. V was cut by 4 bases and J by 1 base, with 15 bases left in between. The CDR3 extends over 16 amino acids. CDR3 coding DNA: TGTGCCAGCAGCCCAGAGCGGGCGGGACGCACAGATACGCAGTATTTT. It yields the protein CASSPERAGRTDTQYF.

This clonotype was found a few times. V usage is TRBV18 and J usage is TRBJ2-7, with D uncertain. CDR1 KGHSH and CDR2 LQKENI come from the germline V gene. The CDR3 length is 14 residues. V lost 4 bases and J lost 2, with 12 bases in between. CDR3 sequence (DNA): TGTGCCAGCTCACTCCCGGTAGGAACCTACGAGCAGTACTTC. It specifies CASSLPVGTYEQYF.

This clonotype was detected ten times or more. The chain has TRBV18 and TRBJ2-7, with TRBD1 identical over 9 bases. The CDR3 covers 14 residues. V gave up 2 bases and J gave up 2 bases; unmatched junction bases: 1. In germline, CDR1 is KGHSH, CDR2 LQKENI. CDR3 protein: CASSPTGGPYEQYF. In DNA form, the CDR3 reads TGTGCCAGCTCACCAACAGGGGGCCCCTACGAGCAGTACTTC.

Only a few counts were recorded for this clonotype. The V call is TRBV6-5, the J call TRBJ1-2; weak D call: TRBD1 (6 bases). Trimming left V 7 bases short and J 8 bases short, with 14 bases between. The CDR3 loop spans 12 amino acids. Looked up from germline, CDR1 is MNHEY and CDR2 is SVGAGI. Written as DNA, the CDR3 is TGTGCCAGCAACACTCAGGGGTTAGGCTACACCTTC. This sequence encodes CASNTQGLGYTF.

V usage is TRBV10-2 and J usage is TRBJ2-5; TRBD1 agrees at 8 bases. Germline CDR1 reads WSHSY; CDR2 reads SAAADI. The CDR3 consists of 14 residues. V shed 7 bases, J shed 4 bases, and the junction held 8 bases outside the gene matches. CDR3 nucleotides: TGCGCCAGCACCCCGGACAGGGTAGGAGAGACCCAGTACTTC. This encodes CASTPDRVGETQYF.

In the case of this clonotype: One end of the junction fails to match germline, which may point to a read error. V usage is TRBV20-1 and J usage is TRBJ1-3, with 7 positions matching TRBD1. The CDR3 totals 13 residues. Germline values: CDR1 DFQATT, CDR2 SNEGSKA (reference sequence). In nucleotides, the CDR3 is TGCAGTGCAAGAGGACAGGATGGAAACACCATATATTTT. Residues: CSARGQDGNTIYF.

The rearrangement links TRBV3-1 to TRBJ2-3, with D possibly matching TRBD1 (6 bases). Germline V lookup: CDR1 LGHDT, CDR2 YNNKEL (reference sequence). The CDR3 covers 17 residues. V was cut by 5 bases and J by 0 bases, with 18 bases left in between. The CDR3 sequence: CASSEARQAASTDTQYF. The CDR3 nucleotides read TGTGCCAGCAGCGAAGCCCGACAGGCAGCTAGCACAGATACGCAGTATTTT.

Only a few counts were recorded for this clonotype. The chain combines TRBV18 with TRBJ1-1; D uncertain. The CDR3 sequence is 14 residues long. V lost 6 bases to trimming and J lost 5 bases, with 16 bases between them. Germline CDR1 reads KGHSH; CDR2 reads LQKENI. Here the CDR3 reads CASSTRAAGTEAFF. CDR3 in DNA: TGTGCCAGCTCCACCCGGGCTGCGGGGACTGAAGCTTTCTTT.

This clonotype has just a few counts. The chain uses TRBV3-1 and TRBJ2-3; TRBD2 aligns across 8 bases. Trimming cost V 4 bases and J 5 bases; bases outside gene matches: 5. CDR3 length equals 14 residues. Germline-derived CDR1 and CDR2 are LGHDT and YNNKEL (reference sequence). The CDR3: CASSPGTRGDTQYF. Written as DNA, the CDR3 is TGTGCCAGCAGCCCCGGGACTAGGGGAGATACGCAGTATTTT.

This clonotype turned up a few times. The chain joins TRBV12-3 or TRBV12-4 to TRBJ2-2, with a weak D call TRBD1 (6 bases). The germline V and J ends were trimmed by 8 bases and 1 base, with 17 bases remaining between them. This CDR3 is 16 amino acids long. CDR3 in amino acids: CASRAGAGRNTGELFF. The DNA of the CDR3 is TGTGCCAGCCGAGCAGGGGCCGGGCGGAACACCGGGGAGCTGTTTTTT.

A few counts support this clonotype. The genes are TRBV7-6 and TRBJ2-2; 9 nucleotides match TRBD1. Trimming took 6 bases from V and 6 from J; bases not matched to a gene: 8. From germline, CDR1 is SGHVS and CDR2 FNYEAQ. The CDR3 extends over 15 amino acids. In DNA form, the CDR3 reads TGTGCCAGCAGGGACAGGGGTGGTGTGGCCGGGGAGCTGTTTTTT. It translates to CASRDRGGVAGELFF. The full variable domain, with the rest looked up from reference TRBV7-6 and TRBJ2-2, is GAGVSQSPRYKVTKRGQDVALRCDPISGHVSLYWYRQALGQGPEFLTYFNYEAQQDKSGLPNDRFSAERPEGSISTLTIQRTEQRDSAMYRCASRDRGGVAGELFFGEGSRLTVL.

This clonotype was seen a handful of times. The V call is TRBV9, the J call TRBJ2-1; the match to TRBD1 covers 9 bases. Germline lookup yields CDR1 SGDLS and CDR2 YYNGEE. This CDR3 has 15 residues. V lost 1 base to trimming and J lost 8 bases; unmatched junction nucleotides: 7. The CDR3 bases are TGTGCCAGCAGCGTATTGGGACAGGGACAATATGAGCAGTTCTTC. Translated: CASSVLGQGQYEQFF.

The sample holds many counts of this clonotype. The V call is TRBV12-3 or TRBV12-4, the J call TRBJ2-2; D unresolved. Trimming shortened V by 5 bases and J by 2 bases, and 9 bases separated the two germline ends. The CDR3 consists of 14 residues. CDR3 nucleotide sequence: TGTGCCAGCAGTCCCAACGTCAACACCGGGGAGCTGTTTTTT. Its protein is CASSPNVNTGELFF.

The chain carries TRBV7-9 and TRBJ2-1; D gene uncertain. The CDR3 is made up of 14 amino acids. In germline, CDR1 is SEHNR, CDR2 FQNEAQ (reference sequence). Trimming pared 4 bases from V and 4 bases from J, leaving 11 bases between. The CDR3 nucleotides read TGTGCCAGCAGCTCCCCCAATCTGTACAATGAGCAGTTCTTC. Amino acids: CASSSPNLYNEQFF. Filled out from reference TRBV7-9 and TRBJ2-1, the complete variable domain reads DTGVSQNPRHKITKRGQNVTFRCDPISEHNRLYWYRQTLGQGPEFLTYFQNEAQLEKSRLLSDRFSAERPKGSFSTLEIQRTEQGDSAMYLCASSSPNLYNEQFFGPGTRLTVL.

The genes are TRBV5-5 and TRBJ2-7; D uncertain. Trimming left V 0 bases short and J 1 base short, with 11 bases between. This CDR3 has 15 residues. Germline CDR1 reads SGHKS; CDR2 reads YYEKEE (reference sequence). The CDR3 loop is CASSLVAYRSYEQYF. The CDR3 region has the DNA TGTGCCAGCAGCTTGGTAGCATACCGGTCCTACGAGCAGTACTTC.

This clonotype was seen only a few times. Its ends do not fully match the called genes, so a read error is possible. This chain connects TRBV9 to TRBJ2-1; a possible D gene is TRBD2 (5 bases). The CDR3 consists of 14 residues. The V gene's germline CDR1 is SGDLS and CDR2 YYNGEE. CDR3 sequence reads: CASGVSGSYNEQFF. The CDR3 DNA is TGTGCCAGCGGCGTAAGCGGCTCCTACAATGAGCAGTTCTTC.

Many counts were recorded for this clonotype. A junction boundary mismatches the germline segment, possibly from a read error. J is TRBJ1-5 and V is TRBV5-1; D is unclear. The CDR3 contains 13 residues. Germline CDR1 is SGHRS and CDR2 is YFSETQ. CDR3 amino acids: CASSLSGDQPQHF. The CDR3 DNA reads TGTGCCAGCAGCTTATCTGGAGATCAGCCCCAGCATTTT.

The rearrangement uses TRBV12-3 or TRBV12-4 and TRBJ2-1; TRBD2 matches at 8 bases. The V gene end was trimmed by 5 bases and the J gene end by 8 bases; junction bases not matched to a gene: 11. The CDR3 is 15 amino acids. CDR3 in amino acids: CASSPSGGRKDEQFF. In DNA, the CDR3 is TGTGCCAGCAGTCCTTCGGGGGGGCGCAAGGATGAGCAGTTCTTC.

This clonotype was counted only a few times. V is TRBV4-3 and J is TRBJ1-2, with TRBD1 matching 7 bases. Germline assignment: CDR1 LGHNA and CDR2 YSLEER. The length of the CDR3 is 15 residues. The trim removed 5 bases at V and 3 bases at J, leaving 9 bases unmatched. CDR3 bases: TGCGCCAGCAGCTCCAGTACAGGGGCATACTATGGCTACACCTTC. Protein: CASSSSTGAYYGYTF.

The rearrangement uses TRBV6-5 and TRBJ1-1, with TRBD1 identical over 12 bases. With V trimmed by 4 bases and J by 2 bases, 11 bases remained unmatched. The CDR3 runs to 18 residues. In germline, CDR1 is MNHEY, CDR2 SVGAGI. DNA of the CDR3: TGTGCCAGCAGTTCCGGGACAGGGGGCTTGAATCTTAACACTGAAGCTTTCTTT. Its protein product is CASSSGTGGLNLNTEAFF.

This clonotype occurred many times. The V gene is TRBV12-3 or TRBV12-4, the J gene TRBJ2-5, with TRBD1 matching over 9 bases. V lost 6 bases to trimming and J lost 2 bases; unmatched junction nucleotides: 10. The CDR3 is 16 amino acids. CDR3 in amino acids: CASRPGQGLGQETQYF. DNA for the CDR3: TGTGCCAGCAGGCCGGGACAGGGATTAGGACAAGAGACCCAGTACTTC.

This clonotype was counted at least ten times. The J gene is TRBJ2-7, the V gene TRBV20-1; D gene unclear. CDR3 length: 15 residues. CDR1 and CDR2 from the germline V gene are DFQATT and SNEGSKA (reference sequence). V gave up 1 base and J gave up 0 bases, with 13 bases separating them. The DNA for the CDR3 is TGCAGTGCTAGAGTTCCTTCCCGGAACTCCTACGAGCAGTACTTC. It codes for CSARVPSRNSYEQYF.

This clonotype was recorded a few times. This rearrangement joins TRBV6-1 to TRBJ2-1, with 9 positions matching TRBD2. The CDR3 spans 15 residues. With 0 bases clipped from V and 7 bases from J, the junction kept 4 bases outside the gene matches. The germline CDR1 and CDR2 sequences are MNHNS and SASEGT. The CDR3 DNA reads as TGTGCCAGCAGTGAAGCGCAGAGCGGGGGGAATGAGCAGTTCTTC. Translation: CASSEAQSGGNEQFF.

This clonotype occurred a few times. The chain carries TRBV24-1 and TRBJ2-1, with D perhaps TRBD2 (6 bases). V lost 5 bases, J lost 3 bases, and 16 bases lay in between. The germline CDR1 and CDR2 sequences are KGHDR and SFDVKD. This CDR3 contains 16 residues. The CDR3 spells CATSGGGWRGYNEQFF. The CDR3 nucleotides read TGTGCCACCAGTGGGGGTGGTTGGAGGGGCTACAATGAGCAGTTCTTC.

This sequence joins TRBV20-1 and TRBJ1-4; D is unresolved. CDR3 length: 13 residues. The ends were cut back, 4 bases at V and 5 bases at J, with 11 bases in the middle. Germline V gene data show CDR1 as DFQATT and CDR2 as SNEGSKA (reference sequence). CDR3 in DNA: TGCAGTGCTAAGTCGCCTTTAAATGAAAAACTGTTTTTT. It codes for CSAKSPLNEKLFF.

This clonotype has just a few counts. CDR3 amino acids: CAITPTGTGELFF. DNA of the CDR3: TGTGCCATCACACCGACAGGGACCGGGGAGCTGTTTTTT. This chain joins TRBV10-3 and TRBJ2-2; 7 bases are shared with TRBD1. CDR3 length: 13 amino acids. Germline assignment: CDR1 ENHRY and CDR2 SYGVKD. V lost 7 bases to trimming and J lost 5 bases; unmatched junction nucleotides: 4.

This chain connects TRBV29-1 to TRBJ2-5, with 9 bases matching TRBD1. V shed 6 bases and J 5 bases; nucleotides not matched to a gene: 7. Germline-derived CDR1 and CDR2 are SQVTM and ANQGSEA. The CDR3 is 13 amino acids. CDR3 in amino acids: CSVTGTGRETQYF. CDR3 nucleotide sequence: TGCAGCGTGACCGGGACAGGGCGTGAGACCCAGTACTTC.

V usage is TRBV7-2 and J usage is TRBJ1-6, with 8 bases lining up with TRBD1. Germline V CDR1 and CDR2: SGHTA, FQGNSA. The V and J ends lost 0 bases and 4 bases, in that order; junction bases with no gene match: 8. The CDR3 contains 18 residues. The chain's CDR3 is CASSLAADRGTYNSPLHF. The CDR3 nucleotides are TGTGCCAGCAGCTTAGCGGCAGACAGGGGCACTTATAATTCACCCCTCCACTTT.

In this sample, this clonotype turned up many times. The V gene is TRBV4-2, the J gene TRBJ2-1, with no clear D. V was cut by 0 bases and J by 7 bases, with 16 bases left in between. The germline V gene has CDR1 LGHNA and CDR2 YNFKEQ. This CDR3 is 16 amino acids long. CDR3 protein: CASSQEGIGRANEQFF. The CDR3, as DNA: TGTGCCAGCAGCCAAGAAGGCATCGGAAGGGCGAATGAGCAGTTCTTC.